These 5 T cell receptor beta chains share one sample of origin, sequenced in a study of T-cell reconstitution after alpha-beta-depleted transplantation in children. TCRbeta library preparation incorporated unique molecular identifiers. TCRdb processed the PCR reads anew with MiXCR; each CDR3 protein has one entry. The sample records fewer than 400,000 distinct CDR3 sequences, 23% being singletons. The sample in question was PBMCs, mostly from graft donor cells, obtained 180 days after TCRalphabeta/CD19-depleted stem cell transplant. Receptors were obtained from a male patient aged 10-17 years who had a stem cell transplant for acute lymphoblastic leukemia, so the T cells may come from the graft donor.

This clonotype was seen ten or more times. This CDR3 is CASSLVVLADNEQFF. CDR3 nucleotide sequence: TGCGCCAGCAGCTTGGTGGTACTAGCAGACAATGAGCAGTTCTTC. J is TRBJ2-1 and V is TRBV5-1; TRBD2 might be the D (6 bases). The V end lost 0 bases, the J end lost 5 bases, and 12 bases lay between the germline ends. The CDR3 consists of 15 residues. Germline CDR1 reads SGHRS; CDR2 reads YFSETQ.

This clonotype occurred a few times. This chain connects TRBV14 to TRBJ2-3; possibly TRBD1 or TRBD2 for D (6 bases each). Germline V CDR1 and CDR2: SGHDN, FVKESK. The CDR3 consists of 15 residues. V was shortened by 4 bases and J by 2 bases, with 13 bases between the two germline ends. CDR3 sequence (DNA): TGTGCCAGCAGCCCAACCGGGGGCGCCACAGATACGCAGTATTTT. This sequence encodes CASSPTGGATDTQYF. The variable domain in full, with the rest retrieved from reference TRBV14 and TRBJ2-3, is EAGVTQFPSHSVIEKGQTVTLRCDPISGHDNLYWYRRVMGKEIKFLLHFVKESKQDESGMPNNRFLAERTGGTYSTLKVQPAELEDSGVYFCASSPTGGATDTQYFGPGTRLTVL.

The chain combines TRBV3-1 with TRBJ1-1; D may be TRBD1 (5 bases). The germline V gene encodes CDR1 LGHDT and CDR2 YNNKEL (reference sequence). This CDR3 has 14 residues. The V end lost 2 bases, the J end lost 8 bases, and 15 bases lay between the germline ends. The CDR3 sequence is CASSQQGRSPEAFF. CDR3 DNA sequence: TGTGCCAGCAGCCAACAGGGCCGTTCCCCCGAAGCTTTCTTT.

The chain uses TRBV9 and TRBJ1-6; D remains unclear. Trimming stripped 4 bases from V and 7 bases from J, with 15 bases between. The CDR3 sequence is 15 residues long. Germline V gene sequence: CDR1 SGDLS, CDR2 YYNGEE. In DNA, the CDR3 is TGTGCCAGCAGCCTTAGGACCGGAGCGAATTCACCCCTCCACTTT. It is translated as CASSLRTGANSPLHF.

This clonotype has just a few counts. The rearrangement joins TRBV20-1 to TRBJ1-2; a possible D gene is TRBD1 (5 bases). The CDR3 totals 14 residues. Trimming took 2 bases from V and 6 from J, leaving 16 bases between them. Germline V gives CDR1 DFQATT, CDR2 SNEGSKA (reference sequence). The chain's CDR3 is CSARRAQDIDGYTF. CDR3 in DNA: TGCAGTGCTAGACGGGCACAGGACATCGATGGCTACACCTTC.